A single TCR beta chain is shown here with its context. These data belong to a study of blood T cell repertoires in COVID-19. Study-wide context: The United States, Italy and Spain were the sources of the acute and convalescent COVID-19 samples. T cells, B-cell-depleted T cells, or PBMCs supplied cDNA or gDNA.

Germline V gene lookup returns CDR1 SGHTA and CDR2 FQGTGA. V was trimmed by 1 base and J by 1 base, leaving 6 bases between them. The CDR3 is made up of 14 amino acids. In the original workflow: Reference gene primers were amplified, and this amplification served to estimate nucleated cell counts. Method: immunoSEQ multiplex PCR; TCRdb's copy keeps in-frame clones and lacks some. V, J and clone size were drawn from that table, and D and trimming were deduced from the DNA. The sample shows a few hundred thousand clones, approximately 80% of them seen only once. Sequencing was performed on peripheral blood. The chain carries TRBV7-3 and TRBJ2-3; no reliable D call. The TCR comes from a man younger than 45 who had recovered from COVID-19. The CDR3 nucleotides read TGTGCCAGCAGCTTAAGTAGTGGCACAGATACGCAGTATTTT. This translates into CASSLSSGTDTQYF.